The subject of this entry is one TCR beta chain. Its antigen is not identified. Together with a sample-barcoded 5' primer, a J-beta primer mix was included in a second PCR lasting about 7 to 11 cycles. TCRdb used MiXCR to reprocess the 5' RACE reads, holding one entry per CDR3 protein. The table includes more than 1,000,000 distinct CDR3 sequences, approximately 25% detected once. This sample stems from a study of blood T cells in healthy people across ages. Notes on the study in general: The study found more naive CD4+ cells and higher diversity in long-lived than aged donors.

Trimming left V 8 bases short and J 1 base short, with 11 bases between. The V gene's germline CDR1 is SQVTM and CDR2 ANQGSEA. The CDR3 spans 13 residues. This sample was shared with a second study, whose subject was T cells of mothers and their children.

Sequenced input: blood. The origin of this receptor is a girl aged 2 to 10 in good health. V usage is TRBV29-1 and J usage is TRBJ2-2; tentative D call: TRBD2 (6 bases). CDR3 in amino acids: CSSGGVNTGELFF. The CDR3 region has the DNA TGCAGCTCCGGCGGGGTGAACACCGGGGAGCTGTTTTTT.